The rows below give T cell receptor beta chains drawn from one sample of a study of T cells in localized non-small cell lung cancer. TCRdb's table, derived via immunoSEQ multiplex PCR, lists solely in-frame clones and lacks some. The table includes around 25,000 clones, about nine tenths detected once. Sequencing used peripheral blood, obtained before any cancer treatment. All receptors derive from a woman aged 40-69 years with stage I lung adenocarcinoma. CDR3s include the opening cysteine and the closing phenylalanine or tryptophan. A D gene is named only where the DNA matches it firmly. Expanded clones get a size class; other rows say once, few or many, or leave the size out.

CDR3 protein: CASSSGLLTYEQYF; CDR3 DNA: TGTGCCAGCAGCTCGGGACTACTGACCTACGAGCAGTACTTC; D gene: TRBD2; J gene: TRBJ2-7; V gene: TRBV7-6; clone size: -
CDR3 protein: CASSVGSGNQPQHF; CDR3 DNA: TGTGCCAGCAGCGTAGGTTCCGGGAACCAGCCCCAGCATTTT; D gene: -; J gene: TRBJ1-5; V gene: TRBV9; clone size: -
CDR3 protein: CAWSRDRPYGYTF; CDR3 DNA: TGTGCCTGGAGCCGGGACCGGCCCTATGGCTACACCTTC; D gene: -; J gene: TRBJ1-2; V gene: TRBV30; clone size: once
CDR3 protein: CASSLAGGNTEAFF; CDR3 DNA: TGTGCCAGCAGCTTGGCCGGGGGGAACACTGAAGCTTTCTTT; D gene: -; J gene: TRBJ1-1; V gene: TRBV5-4; clone size: -
CDR3 protein: CASSLGITLAEPQHF; CDR3 DNA: TGCGCCAGCAGCTTGGGTATAACGCTAGCGGAGCCCCAGCATTTT; D gene: -; J gene: TRBJ1-5; V gene: TRBV5-1; clone size: -
CDR3 protein: CASSSMNTEAFF; CDR3 DNA: TGCGCCAGCAGTTCAATGAACACTGAAGCTTTCTTT; D gene: -; J gene: TRBJ1-1; V gene: TRBV4-1; clone size: -
CDR3 protein: CASRGLVNTGELFF; CDR3 DNA: TGTGCCAGCAGGGGACTAGTAAACACCGGGGAGCTGTTTTTT; D gene: TRBD2; J gene: TRBJ2-2; V gene: TRBV2; clone size: -
CDR3 protein: CASSTWTGKNTQYF; CDR3 DNA: TGTGCCAGCAGCACTTGGACAGGGAAAAATACGCAGTATTTT; D gene: TRBD1; J gene: TRBJ2-3; V gene: TRBV13; clone size: once
CDR3 protein: CASSAGLAAGADTQYF; CDR3 DNA: TGTGCCAGCAGTGCGGGACTAGCGGCGGGGGCAGATACGCAGTATTTT; D gene: TRBD2; J gene: TRBJ2-3; V gene: TRBV6-4; clone size: -
CDR3 protein: CASTIDSDGTDTQYF; CDR3 DNA: TGTGCCAGCACCATAGACTCAGATGGTACAGATACGCAGTATTTT; D gene: -; J gene: TRBJ2-3; V gene: TRBV9; clone size: -
CDR3 protein: CASSLGPGTGGVYEQYF; CDR3 DNA: TGTGCCAGCAGCTTAGGTCCGGGGACAGGGGGCGTGTACGAGCAGTACTTC; D gene: TRBD1; J gene: TRBJ2-7; V gene: TRBV11-2; clone size: -
CDR3 protein: CASSLALAAQGEQYF; CDR3 DNA: TGTGCCAGCAGCTTAGCCCTAGCGGCTCAAGGAGAGCAGTACTTC; D gene: TRBD2; J gene: TRBJ2-7; V gene: TRBV7-2; clone size: few
CDR3 protein: CASSLAPTTEAFF; CDR3 DNA: TGCGCCAGCAGCTTGGCCCCCACCACTGAAGCTTTCTTT; D gene: -; J gene: TRBJ1-1; V gene: TRBV5-1; clone size: -
CDR3 protein: CASSSTGNNSPLHF; CDR3 DNA: TGTGCCAGCAGCTCGACCGGGAATAATTCACCCCTCCACTTT; D gene: -; J gene: TRBJ1-6; V gene: TRBV7-2; clone size: -
CDR3 protein: CASSLGGRVNYGYTF; CDR3 DNA: TGTGCCAGTAGCTTGGGGGGGCGGGTTAACTATGGCTACACCTTC; D gene: -; J gene: TRBJ1-2; V gene: TRBV7-2; clone size: -
CDR3 protein: CASSLGTGEFYEQYF; CDR3 DNA: TGTGCCAGTTCATTGGGGACAGGCGAGTTCTACGAGCAGTACTTC; D gene: TRBD1; J gene: TRBJ2-7; V gene: TRBV19; clone size: few
CDR3 protein: CASNLAGDTDTQYF; CDR3 DNA: TGCGCCAGCAACCTAGCGGGGGACACAGATACGCAGTATTTT; D gene: TRBD2; J gene: TRBJ2-3; V gene: TRBV4-1; clone size: -
CDR3 protein: CASSFSGANVLTF; CDR3 DNA: TGTGCCAGCAGTTTCTCTGGGGCCAACGTCCTGACTTTC; D gene: -; J gene: TRBJ2-6; V gene: TRBV27; clone size: -